This T cell receptor beta chain was sequenced for a study of shared clonotypes between healthy human individuals. CD45RO-negative CD8 cells positively selected for CCR7 made up the naive population, which excluded terminally differentiated effector memory CD45RA+ cells. Findings and limits, study-wide: A reduction in generation probabilities was seen for non-shared clonotypes relative to those shared by all four donors.

The data were produced by immunoSEQ multiplex PCR, yet TCRdb's version contains in-frame clones alone and is incomplete. The sample has 800,000 or so clones; 90% to 98% are singletons. CDR3 length: 17 amino acids. Trimming cost V 1 base and J 1 base, with 16 bases left between them. Germline-derived CDR1 and CDR2 are SGHAT and FQNNGV. Comment on this clone: The antigen is unknown.

This clonotype was sampled from a man aged 30 to 45 in good health. Material for sequencing was naive CD8+ T cells sorted from blood. This sequence joins TRBV11-2 and TRBJ1-2; a possible D gene is TRBD1 (5 bases). The CDR3 DNA sequence: TGTGCCAGCAGCTTAGCCAACTTAGGGGATCTTAACTATGGCTACACCTTC. As protein: CASSLANLGDLNYGYTF.